This record concerns one TCR beta chain sequence. Between the trimmed V and J ends, which lost 4 bases and 3 bases, there was a span of 15 bases. The CDR3 loop spans 16 amino acids. Germline loops: CDR1 KGHDR, CDR2 SFDVKD. Authors' data handling: Reference gene primer amplification yielded estimated nucleated cell counts. Some clones are missing from TCRdb's copy, which holds only in-frame ones; the method was immunoSEQ multiplex PCR. V, J and clone size are those of that table, while D and trimming were read from the DNA. The sample shows roughly 170,000 clones, around 83% of them seen only once. Participants' own reports of clinical history determined their cohort assignment. These data are taken from a study of blood T cell repertoires in COVID-19.

Input material: PBMCs or T cells enriched from blood (not recorded which). J is TRBJ2-1 and V is TRBV24-1, with D perhaps matching TRBD1 (5 bases). The origin of this receptor is a woman aged 50 to 60 in a cohort exposed to, infected with or recovered from COVID-19 (not recorded which). The CDR3 DNA is TGTGCCACCAGTGAAACTACAGGTACTTACTACAATGAGCAGTTCTTC. Its protein product is CATSETTGTYYNEQFF.